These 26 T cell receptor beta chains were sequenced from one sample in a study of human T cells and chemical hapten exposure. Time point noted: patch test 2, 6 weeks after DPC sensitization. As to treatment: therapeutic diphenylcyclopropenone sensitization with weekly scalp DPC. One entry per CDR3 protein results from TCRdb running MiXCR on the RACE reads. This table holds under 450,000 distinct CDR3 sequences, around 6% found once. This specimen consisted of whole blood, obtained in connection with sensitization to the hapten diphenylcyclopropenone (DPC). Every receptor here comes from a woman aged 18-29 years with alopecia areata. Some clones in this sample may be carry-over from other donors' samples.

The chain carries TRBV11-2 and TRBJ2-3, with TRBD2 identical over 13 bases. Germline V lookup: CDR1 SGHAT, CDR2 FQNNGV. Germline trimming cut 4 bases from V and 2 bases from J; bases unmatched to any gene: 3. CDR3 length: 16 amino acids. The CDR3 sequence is CASSSTSGGATDTQYF. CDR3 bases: TGTGCCAGCAGCTCCACTAGCGGGGGGGCCACAGATACGCAGTATTTT.

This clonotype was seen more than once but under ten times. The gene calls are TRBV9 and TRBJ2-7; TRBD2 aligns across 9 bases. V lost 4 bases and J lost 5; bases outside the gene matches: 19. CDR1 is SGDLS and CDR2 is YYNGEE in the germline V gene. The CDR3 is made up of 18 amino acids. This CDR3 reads CASSQGVAGALGQNEQYF. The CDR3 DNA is TGTGCCAGCAGCCAGGGGGTAGCGGGGGCCCTGGGACAAAACGAGCAGTACTTC.

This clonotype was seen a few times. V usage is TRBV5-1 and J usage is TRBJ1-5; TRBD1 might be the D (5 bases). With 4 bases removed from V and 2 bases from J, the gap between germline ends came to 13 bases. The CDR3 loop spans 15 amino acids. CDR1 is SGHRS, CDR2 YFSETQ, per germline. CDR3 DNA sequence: TGCGCCAGCAGCCTAGGACATTCGGGCAATCAGCCCCAGCATTTT. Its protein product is CASSLGHSGNQPQHF.

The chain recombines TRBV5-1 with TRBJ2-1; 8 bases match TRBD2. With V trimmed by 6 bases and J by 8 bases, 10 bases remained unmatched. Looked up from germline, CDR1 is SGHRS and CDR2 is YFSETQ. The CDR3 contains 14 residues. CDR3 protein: CASMGLAGVDEQFF. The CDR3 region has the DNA TGCGCCAGCATGGGGCTAGCGGGCGTAGATGAGCAGTTCTTC. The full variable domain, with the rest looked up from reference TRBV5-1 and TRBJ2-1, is KAGVTQTPRYLIKTRGQQVTLSCSPISGHRSVSWYQQTPGQGLQFLFEYFSETQRNKGNFPGRFSGRQFSNSRSEMNVSTLELGDSALYLCASMGLAGVDEQFFGPGTRLTVL.

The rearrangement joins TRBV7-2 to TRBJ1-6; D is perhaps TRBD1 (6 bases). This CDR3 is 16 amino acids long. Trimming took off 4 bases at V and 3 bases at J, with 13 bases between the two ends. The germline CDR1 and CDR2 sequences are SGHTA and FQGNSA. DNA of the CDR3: TGTGCCAGCAGCTCGGACAGCCTATTCTATAATTCACCCCTCCACTTT. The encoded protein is CASSSDSLFYNSPLHF. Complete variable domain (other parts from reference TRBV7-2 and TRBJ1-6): GAGVSQSPSNKVTEKGKDVELRCDPISGHTALYWYRQSLGQGLEFLIYFQGNSAPDKSGLPSDRFSAERTGGSVSTLTIQRTQQEDSAVYLCASSSDSLFYNSPLHFGNGTRLTVT.

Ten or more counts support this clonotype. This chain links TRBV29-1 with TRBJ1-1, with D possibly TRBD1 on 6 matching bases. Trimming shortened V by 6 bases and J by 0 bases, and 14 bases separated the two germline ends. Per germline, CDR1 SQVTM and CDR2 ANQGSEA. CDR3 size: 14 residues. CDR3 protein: CSVRGHGMNTEAFF. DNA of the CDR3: TGCAGCGTACGGGGACACGGAATGAACACTGAAGCTTTCTTT.

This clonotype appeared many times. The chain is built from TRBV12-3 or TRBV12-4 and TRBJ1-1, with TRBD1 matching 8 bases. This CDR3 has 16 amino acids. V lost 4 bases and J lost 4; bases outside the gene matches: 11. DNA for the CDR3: TGTGCCAGCAGTTCAGGGGGCGATAGTCGTCCCACTGAAGCTTTCTTT. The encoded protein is CASSSGGDSRPTEAFF.

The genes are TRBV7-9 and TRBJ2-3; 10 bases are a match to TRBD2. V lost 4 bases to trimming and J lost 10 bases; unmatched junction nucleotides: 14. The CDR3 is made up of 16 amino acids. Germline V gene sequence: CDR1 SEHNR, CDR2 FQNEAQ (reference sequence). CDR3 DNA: TGTGCCAGCAGCTCATACTCCCAGCGGGGGGGCCAAGCGCAGTATTTT. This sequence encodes CASSSYSQRGGQAQYF.

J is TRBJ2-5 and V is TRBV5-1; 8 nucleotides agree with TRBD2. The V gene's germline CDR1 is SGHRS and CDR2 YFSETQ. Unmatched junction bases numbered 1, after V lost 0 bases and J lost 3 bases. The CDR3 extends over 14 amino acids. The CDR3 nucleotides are TGCGCCAGCAGCTTGGATAGCGGGGAAGAGACCCAGTACTTC. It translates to CASSLDSGEETQYF.

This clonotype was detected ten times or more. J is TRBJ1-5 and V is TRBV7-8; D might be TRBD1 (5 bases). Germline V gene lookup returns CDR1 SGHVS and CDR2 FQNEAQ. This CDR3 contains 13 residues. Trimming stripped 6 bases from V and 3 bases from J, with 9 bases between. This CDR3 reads CASSRQINQPQHF. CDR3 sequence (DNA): TGTGCCAGCAGTCGACAGATCAATCAGCCCCAGCATTTT.

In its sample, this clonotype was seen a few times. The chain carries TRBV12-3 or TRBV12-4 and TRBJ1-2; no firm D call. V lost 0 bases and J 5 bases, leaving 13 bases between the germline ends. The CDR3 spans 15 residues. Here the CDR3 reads CASSLAVGGTYGYTF. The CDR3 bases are TGTGCCAGCAGTTTAGCGGTCGGTGGTACTTATGGCTACACCTTC.

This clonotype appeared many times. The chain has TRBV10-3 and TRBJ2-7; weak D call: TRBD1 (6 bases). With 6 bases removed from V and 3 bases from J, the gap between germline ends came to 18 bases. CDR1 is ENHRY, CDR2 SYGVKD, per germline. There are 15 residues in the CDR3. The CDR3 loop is CAISETGEGLYEQYF. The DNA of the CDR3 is TGTGCCATCAGCGAGACAGGTGAAGGACTCTACGAGCAGTACTTC.

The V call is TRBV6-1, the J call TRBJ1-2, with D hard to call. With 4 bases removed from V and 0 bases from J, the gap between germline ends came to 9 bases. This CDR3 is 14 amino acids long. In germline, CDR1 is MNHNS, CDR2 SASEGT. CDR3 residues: CASSVGPPNYGYTF. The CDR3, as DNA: TGTGCCAGCAGTGTCGGGCCTCCTAACTATGGCTACACCTTC.

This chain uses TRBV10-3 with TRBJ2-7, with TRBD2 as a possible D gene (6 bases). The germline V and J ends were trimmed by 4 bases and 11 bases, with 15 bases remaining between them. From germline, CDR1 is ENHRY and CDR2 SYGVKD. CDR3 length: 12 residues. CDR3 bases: TGTGCCATCAGTGGGGGGGACGGTAAGGAGTACTTC. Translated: CAISGGDGKEYF.

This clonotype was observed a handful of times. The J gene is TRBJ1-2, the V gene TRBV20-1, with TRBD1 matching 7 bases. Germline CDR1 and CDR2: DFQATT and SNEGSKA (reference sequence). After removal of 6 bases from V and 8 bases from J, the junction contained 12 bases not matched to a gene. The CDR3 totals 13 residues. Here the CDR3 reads CSASRDSSRGYTF. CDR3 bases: TGCAGTGCCTCCCGGGACAGCTCAAGGGGCTACACCTTC.

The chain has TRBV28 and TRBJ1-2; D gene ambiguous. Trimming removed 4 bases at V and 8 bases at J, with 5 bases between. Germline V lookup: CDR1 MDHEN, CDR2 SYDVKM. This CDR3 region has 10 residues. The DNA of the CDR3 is TGTGCCAGCAGTTCTGACGGCTACACCTTC. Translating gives CASSSDGYTF.

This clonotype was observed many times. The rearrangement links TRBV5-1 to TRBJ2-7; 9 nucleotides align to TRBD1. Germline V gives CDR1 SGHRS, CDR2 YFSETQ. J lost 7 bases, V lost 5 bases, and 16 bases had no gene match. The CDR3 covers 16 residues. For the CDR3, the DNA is TGCGCCAGCAGTTCCCATTCGGGACAGGGTCGACAAGAGCAGTACTTC. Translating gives CASSSHSGQGRQEQYF.

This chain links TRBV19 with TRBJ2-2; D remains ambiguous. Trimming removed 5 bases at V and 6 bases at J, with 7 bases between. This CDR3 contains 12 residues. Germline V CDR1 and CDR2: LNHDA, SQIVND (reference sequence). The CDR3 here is CASSFRAGELFF. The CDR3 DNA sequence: TGTGCCAGTAGTTTCCGGGCCGGGGAGCTGTTTTTT.

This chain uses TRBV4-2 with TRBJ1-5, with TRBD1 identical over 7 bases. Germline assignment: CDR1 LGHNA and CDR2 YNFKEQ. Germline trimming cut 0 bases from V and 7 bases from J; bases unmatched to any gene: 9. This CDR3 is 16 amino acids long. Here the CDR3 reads CASSQEVTGWRQPQHF. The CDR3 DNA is TGTGCCAGCAGCCAAGAAGTGACAGGGTGGAGACAGCCCCAGCATTTT.

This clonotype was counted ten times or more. The CDR3 sequence is CASSFGTGHQPQHF. The CDR3 region has the DNA TGTGCCAGCAGTTTTGGGACAGGACATCAGCCCCAGCATTTT. The genes are TRBV12-3 or TRBV12-4 and TRBJ1-5; 8 positions agree with TRBD1. The CDR3 is made up of 14 amino acids. Trimming took 3 bases from V and 5 from J; bases not matched to a gene: 3.

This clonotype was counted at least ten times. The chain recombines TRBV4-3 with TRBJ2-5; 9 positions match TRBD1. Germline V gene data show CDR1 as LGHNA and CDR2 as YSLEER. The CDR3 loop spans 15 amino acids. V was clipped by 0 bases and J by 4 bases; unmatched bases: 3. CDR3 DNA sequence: TGCGCCAGCAGCCAAGATAGACAGGGGGTAGAGACCCAGTACTTC. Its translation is CASSQDRQGVETQYF.

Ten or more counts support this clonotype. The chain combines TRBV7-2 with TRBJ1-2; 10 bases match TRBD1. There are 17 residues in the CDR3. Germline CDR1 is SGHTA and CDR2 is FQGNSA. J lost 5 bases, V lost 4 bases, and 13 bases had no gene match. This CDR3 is CASSSREPGQGWYGYTF. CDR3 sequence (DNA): TGTGCCAGCAGCTCGCGGGAGCCGGGACAGGGGTGGTATGGCTACACCTTC.

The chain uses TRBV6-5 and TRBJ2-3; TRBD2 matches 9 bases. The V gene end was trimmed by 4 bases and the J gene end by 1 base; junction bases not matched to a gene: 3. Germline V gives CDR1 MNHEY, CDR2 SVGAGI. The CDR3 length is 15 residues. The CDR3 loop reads CASSLAGDRTDTQYF. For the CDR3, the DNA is TGTGCCAGCAGTTTAGCGGGGGACCGCACAGATACGCAGTATTTT.

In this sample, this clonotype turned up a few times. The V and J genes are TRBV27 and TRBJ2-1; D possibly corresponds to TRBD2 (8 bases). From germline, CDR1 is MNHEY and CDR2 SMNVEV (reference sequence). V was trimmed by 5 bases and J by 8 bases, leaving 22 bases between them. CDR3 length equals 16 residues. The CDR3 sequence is CASSLRRGLGGDEQFF. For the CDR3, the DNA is TGTGCCAGCAGTCTGCGCCGGGGACTAGGGGGCGATGAGCAGTTCTTC.

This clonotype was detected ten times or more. CDR3 loop: CASSSRDQPYEQYF. The CDR3 region has the DNA TGTGCCAGCAGCAGCCGGGACCAGCCCTACGAGCAGTACTTC. This sequence joins TRBV5-6 and TRBJ2-7; possibly TRBD1 or TRBD2 for D (5 bases each). The germline V and J ends were trimmed by 4 bases and 2 bases, with 13 bases remaining between them. The CDR3 runs 14 residues. Germline V gene lookup returns CDR1 SGHDT and CDR2 YYEEEE.

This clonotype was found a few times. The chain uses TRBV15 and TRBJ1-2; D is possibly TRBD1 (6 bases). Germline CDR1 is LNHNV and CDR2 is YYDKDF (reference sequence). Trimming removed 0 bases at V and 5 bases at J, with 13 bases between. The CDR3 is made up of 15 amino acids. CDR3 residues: CATSREVRTDYGYTF. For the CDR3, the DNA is TGTGCCACCAGCAGAGAAGTTCGGACAGATTATGGCTACACCTTC.